A selection of T cell receptor beta chains follows, all from one sample in a study of T cell responses to AZD1222 COVID-19 vaccine. Here immunoSEQ multiplex PCR was the method, and the copy in TCRdb shows in-frame clones only, minus some. The sample has 150,000 to 200,000 clones; over 85% are singletons. Here the sequenced sample was peripheral blood, taken 28 days after the second dose of the MenACWY control vaccine. The receptors were gathered from an adult who received the MenACWY meningococcal vaccine as a control. Both conserved end residues are part of each CDR3. The order of the fields is clone size, V gene, D gene, J gene, CDR3 protein, CDR3 DNA. The D gene is left open where the match is weak. For some rows the clone size is stated as once, few or many, or as a class when expanded; others skip it.

>.|TRBV7-2|.|TRBJ1-1
CASSLARYTEAFF
TGTGCCAGCAGCTTAGCGCGGTACACTGAAGCTTTCTTT
>.|TRBV6-1|.|TRBJ2-2
CASSGVLGKGTGELFF
TGTGCCAGCAGTGGAGTTCTAGGGAAGGGAACCGGGGAGCTGTTTTTT
>.|TRBV28|.|TRBJ1-2
CASSFNSYGYTF
TGTGCCAGCAGTTTCAACAGCTATGGCTACACCTTC
>.|TRBV19|TRBD1|TRBJ2-7
CASSRGQGPSYEQYF
TGTGCCAGTAGTAGAGGACAGGGGCCCTCCTACGAGCAGTACTTC
>.|TRBV5-6|.|TRBJ2-2
CASSPSSTGPNTGELFF
TGTGCCAGCAGCCCAAGCTCTACAGGGCCGAACACCGGGGAGCTGTTTTTT
>.|TRBV5-4|.|TRBJ1-2
CASRNVGDPYYGYTF
TGTGCCAGCAGAAACGTGGGGGACCCCTACTATGGCTACACCTTC
>.|TRBV14|.|TRBJ2-2
CASSQVSGSTGELFF
TGTGCCAGCAGCCAAGTGTCCGGGAGTACCGGGGAGCTGTTTTTT
>few|TRBV7-9|.|TRBJ2-6
CASSSSTDRAGSGANVLTF
TGTGCCAGCAGCTCTAGCACGGACCGAGCTGGGTCTGGGGCCAACGTCCTGACTTTC
>.|TRBV5-4|.|TRBJ1-1
CASSSRDKNTEAFF
TGTGCCAGCAGCTCCCGGGACAAGAACACTGAAGCTTTCTTT
>once|TRBV14|.|TRBJ1-2
CASSQGLSYGYTF
TGTGCCAGCAGCCAAGGACTCTCCTATGGCTACACCTTC
>.|TRBV10-2|TRBD1|TRBJ2-4
CASSERQGRVNIQYF
TGCGCCAGCAGTGAGAGACAGGGTCGGGTCAACATTCAGTACTTC
>.|TRBV12-3/TRBV12-4|TRBD2|TRBJ2-7
CASRVAGAHEQYF
TGTGCCAGCAGGGTAGCGGGGGCCCACGAGCAGTACTTC
>.|TRBV20-1|.|TRBJ1-5
CSARSSVLQHF
TGCAGTGCTAGAAGTTCAGTTCTCCAGCATTTT
>.|TRBV9|TRBD2|TRBJ2-3
CASSPRGSGGLTDTQYF
TGTGCCAGCAGCCCTCGCGGTAGCGGGGGCCTCACAGATACGCAGTATTTT
>.|TRBV6-2/TRBV6-3|TRBD1|TRBJ1-5
CASSRGTGGRQPQHF
TGTGCCAGCAGTAGGGGAACAGGGGGCCGTCAGCCCCAGCATTTT
>few|TRBV15|.|TRBJ2-2
CATSGNSAGELFF
TGTGCCACCAGCGGGAACTCCGCCGGGGAGCTGTTTTTT
>.|TRBV6-6|TRBD1|TRBJ2-7
CASSSAGTGRFGQYF
TGTGCCAGCAGCTCAGCCGGGACAGGCCGATTCGGGCAGTACTTC
>.|TRBV28|.|TRBJ1-4
CASSLRFSRRVEKLFF
TGTGCCAGCAGTTTAAGGTTCAGCCGACGGGTTGAAAAACTGTTTTTT
>.|TRBV10-3|.|TRBJ2-7
CAIRGTGREQYF
TGTGCCATCCGGGGGACGGGCCGCGAGCAGTACTTC
>.|TRBV29-1|.|TRBJ1-1
CSARMNTEAFF
TGCAGCGCCCGGATGAACACTGAAGCTTTCTTT
>.|TRBV18|.|TRBJ1-5
CASSPGRDPARDQPQHF
TGTGCCAGCTCACCCGGCCGGGACCCGGCCCGGGATCAGCCCCAGCATTTT
>few|TRBV9|.|TRBJ1-2
CASSVARAGYGYTF
TGTGCCAGCAGCGTAGCTAGGGCAGGCTATGGCTACACCTTC
>.|TRBV4-1|.|TRBJ1-1
CASSQQDQLNTEAFF
TGCGCCAGCAGCCAACAAGATCAGTTGAACACTGAAGCTTTCTTT
>.|TRBV6-5|.|TRBJ2-2
CASSQMGELFF
TGTGCCAGCAGCCAAATGGGGGAGCTGTTTTTT
>.|TRBV5-6|.|TRBJ1-2
CASSLRTAKGYGYTF
TGTGCCAGCAGCCTCCGGACAGCCAAGGGATATGGCTACACCTTC